The 23 T cell receptor beta chains listed next were all sequenced from one sample in a study of control samples from healthy donors and cancer patients. Assay: immunoSEQ multiplex PCR; the TCRdb copy retains only in-frame clones and omits some. The table includes over 150,000 clones, just under 95% detected once. Sequencing was performed on blood. All receptors come from a man aged 40-55 years in good health.

The chain has TRBV29-1 and TRBJ1-2, with D possibly being TRBD1 (5 bases). CDR3 size: 13 residues. V lost 7 bases and J 4 bases, leaving 16 bases between the germline ends. Per the germline V gene, CDR1 is SQVTM and CDR2 is ANQGSEA. The CDR3 sequence: CSGGGEGLYGYTF. CDR3 in DNA: TGCAGCGGCGGGGGGGAGGGCCTCTATGGCTACACCTTC.

This sequence joins TRBV30 and TRBJ1-1; D is uncertain. Trimming removed 0 bases at V and 1 base at J, with 6 bases between. Germline V CDR1 and CDR2: GTSNPN, SVGIG (reference sequence). CDR3 length: 13 residues. CDR3 bases: TGTGCCTGGAGTGTAACCAGGAACACTGAAGCTTTCTTT. Residues: CAWSVTRNTEAFF. Using reference TRBV30 and TRBJ1-1 for the parts outside the CDR3, the full variable domain is SQTIHQWPATLVQPVGSPLSLECTVEGTSNPNLYWYRQAAGRGLQLLFYSVGIGQISSEVPQNLSASRPQDRQFILSSKKLLLSDSGFYLCAWSVTRNTEAFFGQGTRLTVV.

J is TRBJ1-1 and V is TRBV5-5; the D is unclear. This CDR3 is built from 13 residues. V lost 1 base and J 3 bases, leaving 7 bases between the germline ends. CDR1 and CDR2 (germline): SGHKS, YYEKEE (reference sequence). CDR3 nucleotides: TGTGCCAGCAGCTTGTGGGAGGACACTGAAGCTTTCTTT. Translated: CASSLWEDTEAFF. Together with reference TRBV5-5 and TRBJ1-1, the CDR3 gives the full variable domain: DAGVTQSPTHLIKTRGQQVTLRCSPISGHKSVSWYQQVLGQGPQFIFQYYEKEERGRGNFPDRFSARQFPNYSSELNVNALLLGDSALYLCASSLWEDTEAFFGQGTRLTVV.

The chain is built from TRBV6-5 and TRBJ1-1, with D unresolved. This CDR3 spans 15 amino acids. Per germline, CDR1 MNHEY and CDR2 SVGAGI. V shed 6 bases and J shed 3 bases, with 17 bases lying between them. The CDR3 loop reads CASSPTRAGDTEAFF. In DNA, the CDR3 is TGTGCCAGCAGCCCAACCCGGGCTGGGGACACTGAAGCTTTCTTT.

The chain links TRBV18 to TRBJ1-3; a possible D gene is TRBD1 (6 bases). Trimming took 5 bases from V and 0 from J, leaving 14 bases between them. This CDR3 region has 16 residues. Germline values: CDR1 KGHSH, CDR2 LQKENI. The CDR3 DNA reads as TGTGCCAGCTCAGGGACGATCAGGGGCTCTGGAAACACCATATATTTT. Encoded protein: CASSGTIRGSGNTIYF.

A single count supports this clone. The chain uses TRBV28 and TRBJ1-5; D is uncertain. Germline V lookup: CDR1 MDHEN, CDR2 SYDVKM. This CDR3 has 15 amino acids. Trimming pared 5 bases from V and 3 bases from J, leaving 14 bases between. The CDR3 spells CASSGLGSYNQPQHF. The CDR3 coding sequence is TGTGCCAGCAGTGGCCTCGGGAGTTACAATCAGCCCCAGCATTTT.

In this sample, this clone turned up once. The chain carries TRBV9 and TRBJ1-3; D unresolved. This CDR3 contains 15 residues. Trimming shortened V by 0 bases and J by 0 bases, and 7 bases separated the two germline ends. Germline V lookup: CDR1 SGDLS, CDR2 YYNGEE. The CDR3, as DNA: TGTGCCAGCAGCGTAGAATCCAGCTCTGGAAACACCATATATTTT. Translation: CASSVESSSGNTIYF. The full variable domain, in which reference TRBV9 and TRBJ1-3 provide the parts outside the CDR3, is DSGVTQTPKHLITATGQRVTLRCSPRSGDLSVYWYQQSLDQGLQFLIQYYNGEERAKGNILERFSAQQFPDLHSELNLSSLELGDSALYFCASSVESSSGNTIYFGEGSWLTVV.

The chain is built from TRBV30 and TRBJ1-1, with D maybe TRBD1 (5 bases). Between the trimmed V and J ends, which lost 2 bases and 5 bases, there was a span of 15 bases. The CDR3 length is 14 residues. The germline V gene encodes CDR1 GTSNPN and CDR2 SVGIG (reference sequence). CDR3 in amino acids: CAWSKALGGTEAFF. CDR3 in DNA: TGTGCCTGGAGTAAAGCCCTTGGGGGGACTGAAGCTTTCTTT.

Worth noting for this clone: Within the sample, other DNA sequences also encode this same CDR3. The rearrangement joins TRBV18 to TRBJ1-1; D is undetermined. Germline V gene lookup returns CDR1 KGHSH and CDR2 LQKENI. Trimming removed 2 bases from V and 0 bases from J, with 4 bases in between. The CDR3 is 13 residues long. The CDR3 nucleotides are TGTGCCAGCTCACCAAGTCTGAACACTGAAGCTTTCTTT. The encoded protein is CASSPSLNTEAFF.

The genes are TRBV28 and TRBJ2-6, with D perhaps matching TRBD2 (5 bases). Germline V lookup: CDR1 MDHEN, CDR2 SYDVKM. The CDR3 consists of 15 residues. Deletions cut 6 bases from V and 2 bases from J, with 11 bases between. The CDR3 reads CASRTRVAGANVLTF. The CDR3 coding sequence is TGTGCCAGCAGAACGCGGGTTGCTGGGGCCAACGTCCTGACTTTC.

The V and J genes are TRBV19 and TRBJ2-7; D unresolved. V was shortened by 1 base and J by 3 bases, with 13 bases between the two germline ends. The germline CDR1 and CDR2 sequences are LNHDA and SQIVND (reference sequence). The CDR3 is made up of 15 amino acids. CDR3 loop: CASSIASSKLYEQYF. The CDR3 coding sequence is TGTGCCAGTAGTATAGCCTCAAGTAAACTCTACGAGCAGTACTTC.

The chain carries TRBV4-2 and TRBJ1-3; maybe TRBD1 (5 bases). The V gene's germline CDR1 is LGHNA and CDR2 YNFKEQ. The CDR3 spans 16 residues. V lost 0 bases and J lost 0, with 9 bases in between. The CDR3 is CASSQEVGPSGNTIYF. The CDR3 nucleotides are TGTGCCAGCAGCCAAGAGGTGGGGCCCTCTGGAAACACCATATATTTT.

In regard to this clone: The sample has other DNA sequences that encode this CDR3 too. The chain carries TRBV12-3 or TRBV12-4 and TRBJ2-3; possibly TRBD1 for D (5 bases). The CDR3 is 12 amino acids. Trimming left V 2 bases short and J 9 bases short, with 9 bases between. This chain's CDR3 is CASSLRGDTQYF. The CDR3 DNA reads as TGTGCCAGCAGTTTAAGGGGCGACACGCAGTATTTT.

The chain couples TRBV27 to TRBJ1-6; D possibly corresponds to TRBD1 (5 bases). Germline loops: CDR1 MNHEY, CDR2 SMNVEV (reference sequence). This CDR3 is built from 16 residues. Deletions cut 2 bases from V and 1 base from J, with 9 bases between. DNA of the CDR3: TGTGCCAGCAGTTTACGGGGCGGTTCCTATAATTCACCCCTCCACTTT. It encodes CASSLRGGSYNSPLHF.

The chain couples TRBV9 to TRBJ2-2; 10 bases line up with TRBD2. The CDR3 is 16 amino acids. Losses at the gene ends were 3 bases for V and 5 bases for J; bases not matched to a gene: 7. The germline V gene has CDR1 SGDLS and CDR2 YYNGEE. The CDR3 nucleotides are TGTGCCAGCAGCGAAAGCGGGGGGGCCCGGACCGGGGAGCTGTTTTTT. Translation gives CASSESGGARTGELFF.

The chain joins TRBV30 to TRBJ1-6; weak D call: TRBD1 (5 bases). Germline loops: CDR1 GTSNPN, CDR2 SVGIG (reference sequence). The CDR3 covers 13 residues. Trimming took 2 bases from V and 10 from J, leaving 12 bases between them. CDR3 sequence: CAWSRRGWSPLHF. In DNA form, the CDR3 reads TGTGCCTGGAGTCGAAGGGGCTGGTCACCCCTCCACTTT.

The rearrangement links TRBV5-1 to TRBJ1-4, with 9 bases matching TRBD1. Germline CDR1 reads SGHRS; CDR2 reads YFSETQ. J gave up 8 bases and V 4 bases, and 6 bases lay outside the gene matches. The length of the CDR3 is 14 residues. CDR3 in amino acids: CASSPGQGVEKLFF. Here the CDR3 DNA reads TGCGCCAGCAGCCCGGGACAGGGCGTCGAAAAACTGTTTTTT.

V and J are TRBV5-1 and TRBJ1-1; D gene uncertain. This CDR3 spans 12 amino acids. CDR1 and CDR2 (germline): SGHRS, YFSETQ. The V end was cut by 5 bases, the J end by 0 bases, with 5 bases between. The CDR3 DNA is TGCGCCAGCAGGGGAATGAACACTGAAGCTTTCTTT. Encoded protein: CASRGMNTEAFF.

The CDR3 sequence: CASSPGTGTDYGYTF. Here the CDR3 DNA reads TGTGCCAGCAGCCCGGGGACAGGGACGGACTATGGCTACACCTTC. This sequence joins TRBV6-5 and TRBJ1-2; 9 bases agree with TRBD1. Per the germline V gene, CDR1 is MNHEY and CDR2 is SVGAGI. V was pared by 6 bases and J by 3 bases, with 8 bases of the junction left unmatched. The CDR3 sequence is 15 residues long.

This chain uses TRBV6-1 with TRBJ1-2; D ambiguous. Trimming left V 2 bases short and J 2 bases short, with 15 bases between. Germline-derived CDR1 and CDR2 are MNHNS and SASEGT. The CDR3 length is 16 residues. CDR3 protein: CASSEYDTPGNYGYTF. CDR3 DNA sequence: TGTGCCAGCAGTGAATATGACACCCCGGGCAACTATGGCTACACCTTC.

J is TRBJ2-7 and V is TRBV10-3; D is undetermined. Trimming removed 7 bases at V and 6 bases at J, with 19 bases between. Looked up from germline, CDR1 is ENHRY and CDR2 is SYGVKD. CDR3 size: 14 residues. The CDR3 reads CAITQMETMGEQYF. The CDR3 region has the DNA TGTGCCATCACCCAGATGGAAACGATGGGCGAGCAGTACTTC.

The chain is built from TRBV29-1 and TRBJ1-3; no clear D. Germline-derived CDR1 and CDR2 are SQVTM and ANQGSEA. The CDR3 is 13 amino acids. The V and J ends lost 6 bases and 0 bases respectively, with 9 bases between them. Here the CDR3 DNA reads TGCAGCGTCGCGGGGAACTCTGGAAACACCATATATTTT. Encoded protein: CSVAGNSGNTIYF.

The rearrangement joins TRBV5-6 to TRBJ1-4; D might be TRBD1 (5 bases). The V and J ends lost 6 bases and 8 bases respectively, with 20 bases between them. Germline CDR1 and CDR2: SGHDT and YYEEEE. This CDR3 has 15 amino acids. The CDR3 loop reads CASNTLGTYEEKLFF. The CDR3 DNA is TGTGCCAGCAACACTTTGGGGACGTACGAGGAAAAACTGTTTTTT.